The 15 T cell receptor beta chains below all came from one sample that was sequenced in a study of blood T cell repertoires in COVID-19 (dated by TCRdb to the early 2020s). Libraries came from the immunoSEQ multiplex PCR assay. This immuneACCESS table, as held by TCRdb, lists in-frame sequences with V and J called but not all clones. Of the missing ones, under half trace to an unresolved V gene in checked studies; the others have no known cause. This sample has over 200,000 clones in its table, and about 84% of those were observed once. The ten largest clones add up to under 2% of the sample. Sequenced material: PBMCs or T cells enriched from blood (not recorded which). Receptor source: a man in his sixties who had recovered from COVID-19.

This chain joins TRBV24-1 and TRBJ1-4; 7 bases are shared with TRBD1. V lost 4 bases, J lost 5 bases, and 9 bases stayed unmatched. Germline loops: CDR1 KGHDR, CDR2 SFDVKD. This CDR3 has 16 amino acids. CDR3 sequence reads: CATSDASGGRNEKLFF. CDR3 bases: TGTGCCACCAGTGACGCCTCAGGGGGAAGGAATGAAAAACTGTTTTTT.

The V call is TRBV5-1, the J call TRBJ1-1; D possibly corresponds to TRBD1 (5 bases). Trimming stripped 4 bases from V and 4 bases from J, with 17 bases between. This CDR3 has 15 amino acids. Germline lookup yields CDR1 SGHRS and CDR2 YFSETQ. The CDR3 nucleotides are TGCGCCAGCAGCCCCCAGGGTAACCGCGCCACTGAAGCTTTCTTT. This translates into CASSPQGNRATEAFF.

The chain employs TRBV5-8 and TRBJ1-2, with 11 bases matching TRBD1. Germline V gene sequence: CDR1 SGHTS, CDR2 YDEGEE. J was trimmed by 8 bases and V by 4 bases; bases with no gene match: 4. The CDR3 extends over 13 amino acids. CDR3 in amino acids: CASSADRGLGYTF. Here the CDR3 DNA reads TGTGCCAGCAGCGCGGACAGGGGGCTAGGCTACACCTTC.

The chain uses TRBV12-5 and TRBJ1-1; D perhaps matches TRBD1 (6 bases). Germline V gene lookup returns CDR1 LGHNT and CDR2 FRNRAP. The V gene lost 2 bases and the J gene lost 5 bases, with 9 bases spanning the gap. The CDR3 is 13 amino acids. CDR3 nucleotide sequence: TGTGCTAGTGGTTTGCAAGGGGGTACTGAAGCTTTCTTT. Translated: CASGLQGGTEAFF.

The rearrangement uses TRBV15 and TRBJ2-7; TRBD1 aligns across 7 bases. Germline V gene sequence: CDR1 LNHNV, CDR2 YYDKDF (reference sequence). The CDR3 runs 15 residues. V was pared by 0 bases and J by 5 bases, with 7 bases of the junction left unmatched. The CDR3 region is CATSRDATGAHEQYF. In DNA form, the CDR3 reads TGTGCCACCAGCAGAGACGCCACAGGGGCCCACGAGCAGTACTTC.

The chain has TRBV11-3 and TRBJ1-1, with D possibly TRBD1 on 5 matching bases. Germline V CDR1 and CDR2: SGHNT, YENEEA. V lost 3 bases and J 0 bases, leaving 17 bases between the germline ends. The CDR3 consists of 17 residues. The CDR3 nucleotides read TGTGCCAGCAGCTTGGGGTTTGTAGGGGATCTGAACACTGAAGCTTTCTTT. It specifies CASSLGFVGDLNTEAFF.

The chain recombines TRBV7-9 with TRBJ2-2; D remains unclear. V was trimmed by 1 base and J by 0 bases, leaving 6 bases between them. Germline CDR1 reads SEHNR; CDR2 reads FQNEAQ (reference sequence). The CDR3 runs to 15 residues. CDR3 DNA sequence: TGTGCCAGCAGCTTAGATAGTGCGAACACCGGGGAGCTGTTTTTT. Its protein product is CASSLDSANTGELFF.

This chain connects TRBV7-9 to TRBJ2-7; the D is unclear. Germline CDR1 SEHNR, CDR2 FQNEAQ (reference sequence). The ends were cut back, 2 bases at V and 8 bases at J, with 10 bases in the middle. CDR3 size: 12 residues. CDR3 coding DNA: TGTGCCAGCAGCTTAAGGAATAGCCAGCAGTACTTC. It yields the protein CASSLRNSQQYF.

The J gene is TRBJ1-4, the V gene TRBV24-1; 7 positions match TRBD1. The CDR3 loop spans 15 amino acids. With V trimmed by 3 bases and J by 8 bases, 8 bases remained unmatched. The germline gives CDR1 KGHDR, CDR2 SFDVKD. CDR3 sequence reads: CATSDTTGKSEKLFF. CDR3 bases: TGTGCCACCAGTGATACGACAGGGAAATCAGAAAAACTGTTTTTT.

This clone appeared a single time. The chain carries TRBV5-4 and TRBJ2-1; 10 bases are shared with TRBD1. The CDR3 length is 15 residues. The germline V gene encodes CDR1 SGHNT and CDR2 YYREEE (reference sequence). The V and J ends lost 4 bases and 5 bases, in that order; junction bases with no gene match: 6. CDR3 nucleotides: TGTGCCAGCAGCCCGGCCGGGACAGGGGACAATGAGCAGTTCTTC. Residues: CASSPAGTGDNEQFF.

This chain links TRBV18 with TRBJ1-3; D not resolved. CDR3 length: 15 residues. Trimming stripped 3 bases from V and 0 bases from J, with 9 bases between. Looked up from germline, CDR1 is KGHSH and CDR2 is LQKENI. The CDR3 DNA reads TGTGCCAGCTCACCCATGGCCCACTCTGGAAACACCATATATTTT. This translates into CASSPMAHSGNTIYF. The full variable domain, rest sourced from reference TRBV18 and TRBJ1-3, is NAGVMQNPRHLVRRRGQEARLRCSPMKGHSHVYWYRQLPEEGLKFMVYLQKENIIDESGMPKERFSAEFPKEGPSILRIQQVVRGDSAAYFCASSPMAHSGNTIYFGEGSWLTVV.

The chain carries TRBV5-1 and TRBJ2-3, with 7 bases that match TRBD1. The CDR3 extends over 14 amino acids. The V and J ends lost 4 bases and 4 bases, in that order; junction bases with no gene match: 6. Germline loops: CDR1 SGHRS, CDR2 YFSETQ. The CDR3 region has the DNA TGCGCCAGCAGCGTGGACAGGTCTCCAGATACGCAGTATTTT. Its protein product is CASSVDRSPDTQYF. Full variable domain (rest looked up from reference TRBV5-1 and TRBJ2-3): KAGVTQTPRYLIKTRGQQVTLSCSPISGHRSVSWYQQTPGQGLQFLFEYFSETQRNKGNFPGRFSGRQFSNSRSEMNVSTLELGDSALYLCASSVDRSPDTQYFGPGTRLTVL.

The rearrangement uses TRBV5-6 and TRBJ1-1, with D uncertain. Trimming left V 3 bases short and J 2 bases short, with 11 bases between. Germline values: CDR1 SGHDT, CDR2 YYEEEE. The CDR3 has 14 amino acids. Written as DNA, the CDR3 is TGTGCCAGCAGCTGGAGAGTGAAAAACACTGAAGCTTTCTTT. Protein sequence: CASSWRVKNTEAFF.

This chain uses TRBV5-1 with TRBJ1-1, with a tentative D call TRBD1 (6 bases). There are 15 residues in the CDR3. Germline CDR1 reads SGHRS; CDR2 reads YFSETQ. The V end lost 0 bases, the J end lost 8 bases, and 17 bases lay between the germline ends. CDR3 bases: TGCGCCAGCAGCTTGGTGCGGGGGCCTTTCCTCGAAGCTTTCTTT. Translated, it gives CASSLVRGPFLEAFF. Full variable domain (outside the CDR3, taken from reference TRBV5-1 and TRBJ1-1): KAGVTQTPRYLIKTRGQQVTLSCSPISGHRSVSWYQQTPGQGLQFLFEYFSETQRNKGNFPGRFSGRQFSNSRSEMNVSTLELGDSALYLCASSLVRGPFLEAFFGQGTRLTVV.

The rearrangement joins TRBV5-1 to TRBJ2-5, with D maybe TRBD1 (5 bases). Germline lookup yields CDR1 SGHRS and CDR2 YFSETQ. V lost 0 bases and J 1 base, leaving 10 bases between the germline ends. The CDR3 is 15 residues long. In DNA form, the CDR3 reads TGCGCCAGCAGCTTGGCCCCGACAGCCCAAGAGACCCAGTACTTC. Translation: CASSLAPTAQETQYF.